This T cell receptor beta chain was obtained from a study of T cells in Graves' hyperthyroidism and ophthalmopathy. Amplification of TCR beta CDR3 regions used RNA as the template. RT-PCR in the first round (using the HTBI primer set) targeted the TCR CDR3. MiXCR, run by TCRdb on the multiplex PCR reads, gives a single entry per CDR3 protein. The table lists some 300,000 distinct CDR3 sequences, roughly an eighth of them singletons. Many counts were recorded for this clonotype. Unmatched junction bases numbered 5, after V lost 4 bases and J lost 0 bases. The germline V gene encodes CDR1 MGHRA and CDR2 YSYEKL. CDR3 size: 16 residues.

This TCR came from a woman between 40 and 50 years old with Graves' hyperthyroidism. The rearrangement joins TRBV4-1 to TRBJ2-5, with 10 bases fitting TRBD2. Source material: blood. The CDR3 bases are TGCGCCAGCAGCCCAAGACTAGCGGGTCACCAAGAGACCCAGTACTTC. The encoded protein is CASSPRLAGHQETQYF.